Below, 27 T cell receptor beta chains from the same sample are listed, as sequenced in a study of identical twins. Using its own MiXCR run on the 5' RACE reads, TCRdb lists one record per CDR3 protein. The table lists 500,000 to 550,000 distinct CDR3 sequences, 20% to 25% of them singletons. The data were also submitted as part of a second study, on T cells expressing NK-cell markers.

What was sequenced was CD4+ T cells sorted from blood. These receptors were obtained from a woman aged 18-30 years in good health.

The gene calls are TRBV29-1 and TRBJ2-2, with D maybe TRBD1 (5 bases). Looked up from germline, CDR1 is SQVTM and CDR2 is ANQGSEA. CDR3 length: 13 amino acids. Trimming stripped 6 bases from V and 6 bases from J, with 14 bases between. For the CDR3, the DNA is TGCAGCGTGAGACCGGTAGGGGCCGGGGAGCTGTTTTTT. This codes for CSVRPVGAGELFF.

This clonotype appeared a few times. V and J are TRBV9 and TRBJ2-2; 7 bases map to TRBD2. Germline V gives CDR1 SGDLS, CDR2 YYNGEE. This CDR3 contains 18 residues. Unmatched junction bases numbered 13, after V lost 4 bases and J lost 1 base. The CDR3 DNA sequence: TGTGCCAGCAGCCCTACGGCTAGCGGACCACAGAACACCGGGGAGCTGTTTTTT. Protein product: CASSPTASGPQNTGELFF.

This clonotype showed up many times. The chain joins TRBV7-2 to TRBJ2-1; 12 bases agree with TRBD2. V lost 4 bases to trimming and J lost 9 bases; unmatched junction nucleotides: 10. Germline CDR1 and CDR2: SGHTA and FQGNSA. The CDR3 spans 16 residues. The CDR3 sequence: CASSYLGLAGSFEQFF. The CDR3, as DNA: TGTGCCAGCAGCTACCTAGGACTAGCGGGATCATTTGAGCAGTTCTTC.

V gene TRBV6-1 combines with J gene TRBJ1-2; TRBD1 agrees at 8 bases. V lost 5 bases, J lost 8 bases, and 7 bases stayed unmatched. Germline V gene sequence: CDR1 MNHNS, CDR2 SASEGT. The CDR3 is 13 amino acids. The CDR3 region is CASSQTRQGGYTF. CDR3 nucleotides: TGTGCCAGCAGTCAGACCCGACAGGGGGGCTACACCTTC.

This clonotype was seen a handful of times. This chain joins TRBV6-5 and TRBJ2-7; 9 nucleotides match TRBD1. Germline loops: CDR1 MNHEY, CDR2 SVGAGI. V lost 0 bases and J lost 2; bases outside the gene matches: 8. This CDR3 is 17 amino acids long. The CDR3 loop reads CASSYSFVGTGTYEQYF. The CDR3 DNA reads TGTGCCAGCAGTTACTCGTTTGTCGGGACAGGGACCTACGAGCAGTACTTC.

The chain employs TRBV27 and TRBJ2-1; D is unclear. V was cut by 2 bases and J by 2 bases, with 10 bases left in between. Germline assignment: CDR1 MNHEY and CDR2 SMNVEV (reference sequence). The CDR3 spans 15 residues. CDR3 bases: TGTGCCAGCAGTTTAAAGGCGGTACCCTACAATGAGCAGTTCTTC. This codes for CASSLKAVPYNEQFF.

This clonotype was detected only a few times. This chain joins TRBV29-1 and TRBJ2-5; the D is unclear. V gave up 4 bases and J gave up 2 bases, with 11 bases separating them. The CDR3 loop spans 13 amino acids. The germline gives CDR1 SQVTM, CDR2 ANQGSEA. CDR3 DNA: TGCAGCGTTGTCTTCCCAGGACAAGAGACCCAGTACTTC. Its protein product is CSVVFPGQETQYF.

The table lists this clonotype with a few counts. The chain carries TRBV11-2 and TRBJ2-7, with 7 bases identical to TRBD1. CDR3 length equals 21 residues. Germline loops: CDR1 SGHAT, CDR2 FQNNGV. V gave up 5 bases and J gave up 7 bases; unmatched junction bases: 32. The CDR3 DNA reads as TGTGCCAGCAGCGCCGGGACAGATCGTTTATCACTCCGCTGGACTGTCGGGGAGCAGTACTTC. Translating gives CASSAGTDRLSLRWTVGEQYF.

The rearrangement links TRBV6-1 to TRBJ1-2; tentatively, D is TRBD1 (5 bases). The CDR3 sequence is 13 residues long. The V end was cut by 2 bases, the J end by 2 bases, with 6 bases between. Germline V lookup: CDR1 MNHNS, CDR2 SASEGT. CDR3 nucleotide sequence: TGTGCCAGCAGTGAAAACAGGAACTATGGCTACACCTTC. It encodes CASSENRNYGYTF.

The chain recombines TRBV5-1 with TRBJ2-1; D assignment may be TRBD1 or TRBD2 (6 bases each). Trimming shortened V by 4 bases and J by 8 bases, and 22 bases separated the two germline ends. This CDR3 comprises 16 residues. CDR1 SGHRS and CDR2 YFSETQ come from the germline V gene. CDR3 loop: CASSPSGWGAVDEQFF. The CDR3 DNA sequence: TGCGCCAGCAGCCCCTCCGGGTGGGGGGCCGTCGATGAGCAGTTCTTC.

A few counts support this clonotype. The rearrangement links TRBV6-2 or TRBV6-3 to TRBJ2-4, with 9 bases lining up with TRBD2. Trimming cost V 2 bases and J 9 bases; bases outside gene matches: 8. This CDR3 comprises 15 residues. Germline V gene sequence: CDR1 MNHEY, CDR2 SVGEGT. The CDR3 protein is CASSYRVSGSGIQYF. CDR3 DNA sequence: TGTGCCAGCAGTTACAGAGTTAGCGGGAGTGGCATTCAGTACTTC.

V is TRBV7-9 and J is TRBJ2-1; 9 bases match TRBD1. Germline CDR1 and CDR2: SEHNR and FQNEAQ (reference sequence). CDR3 length equals 17 residues. The trim removed 5 bases at V and 5 bases at J, leaving 13 bases unmatched. CDR3 protein: CASSRPGQGEYDNEQFF. The DNA for the CDR3 is TGTGCCAGCAGCCGACCGGGACAGGGAGAATACGACAATGAGCAGTTCTTC.

This clonotype occurred many times. The chain employs TRBV20-1 and TRBJ2-1, with D maybe TRBD2 (6 bases). The V gene's germline CDR1 is DFQATT and CDR2 SNEGSKA (reference sequence). The CDR3 runs 13 residues. Trimming removed 7 bases from V and 8 bases from J, with 18 bases in between. CDR3 sequence: CSGRAGGIDEQFF. The CDR3 nucleotides are TGCAGTGGCAGAGCTGGAGGGATCGATGAGCAGTTCTTC.

The gene calls are TRBV12-3 or TRBV12-4 and TRBJ2-7, with 10 bases aligning to TRBD2. The J segment lost 6 bases and the V segment lost 1 base, leaving 6 bases of the junction unmatched. The CDR3 extends over 15 amino acids. This CDR3 reads CASSLGVAGGAEQYF. The DNA for the CDR3 is TGTGCCAGCAGTTTAGGGGTAGCGGGGGGTGCCGAGCAGTACTTC.

There are a few counts of this clonotype. This chain joins TRBV9 and TRBJ1-2; the match to TRBD1 covers 7 bases. Germline CDR1 SGDLS, CDR2 YYNGEE. This CDR3 has 15 amino acids. The J segment lost 4 bases and the V segment lost 4 bases, leaving 10 bases of the junction unmatched. DNA of the CDR3: TGTGCCAGCAGCAAACGACAGGGATGGGGCTATGGCTACACCTTC. Translated: CASSKRQGWGYGYTF. The entire variable domain, with the rest obtained from reference TRBV9 and TRBJ1-2, is as follows: DSGVTQTPKHLITATGQRVTLRCSPRSGDLSVYWYQQSLDQGLQFLIQYYNGEERAKGNILERFSAQQFPDLHSELNLSSLELGDSALYFCASSKRQGWGYGYTFGSGTRLTVV.

CDR3 coding DNA: TGTGCCAGCAGCCGGCGGGGGGACTACAATGAGCAGTTCTTC. Protein sequence: CASSRRGDYNEQFF. The chain is built from TRBV3-1 and TRBJ2-1; 8 bases are shared with TRBD2. The CDR3 loop spans 14 amino acids. Germline CDR1 reads LGHDT; CDR2 reads YNNKEL (reference sequence). The V segment lost 4 bases and the J segment 3 bases; nucleotides outside the gene matches: 2.

This clonotype was seen a handful of times. The chain employs TRBV20-1 and TRBJ2-5; 8 nucleotides match TRBD2. The CDR3 is made up of 13 amino acids. Trimming removed 3 bases from V and 5 bases from J; junction bases left unmatched: 5. Germline CDR1 reads DFQATT; CDR2 reads SNEGSKA (reference sequence). In DNA form, the CDR3 reads TGCAGTGCTAGCGGGAGGGCCAGGGAGACCCAGTACTTC. Its translation is CSASGRARETQYF.

In its sample, this clonotype was seen a few times. V and J are TRBV4-3 and TRBJ1-2; no definite D call. V lost 0 bases and J lost 1, with 9 bases in between. This CDR3 is built from 15 residues. CDR1 and CDR2 from the germline V gene are LGHNA and YSLEER. CDR3 coding DNA: TGCGCCAGCAGCCAAGAAATGAGGAATAACTATGGCTACACCTTC. Protein: CASSQEMRNNYGYTF.

The V call is TRBV18, the J call TRBJ1-2, with D maybe TRBD1 (5 bases). Trimming left V 1 base short and J 4 bases short, with 13 bases between. This CDR3 region has 15 residues. Germline CDR1 is KGHSH and CDR2 is LQKENI. For the CDR3, the DNA is TGTGCCAGCTCACCACAAGAGGGGCAGATCTATGGCTACACCTTC. Protein: CASSPQEGQIYGYTF.

This clonotype was observed a few times. This chain joins TRBV20-1 and TRBJ2-5; 11 bases agree with TRBD2. After removal of 6 bases from V and 5 bases from J, the junction contained 8 bases not matched to a gene. The CDR3 extends over 14 amino acids. Looked up from germline, CDR1 is DFQATT and CDR2 is SNEGSKA (reference sequence). CDR3 region: CSALLAGGRETQYF. CDR3 DNA sequence: TGCAGTGCCCTGCTAGCGGGAGGACGGGAGACCCAGTACTTC.

The rearrangement links TRBV20-1 to TRBJ1-2; a weak D match, TRBD1 (5 bases). Germline loops: CDR1 DFQATT, CDR2 SNEGSKA (reference sequence). The CDR3 runs 11 residues. The V end was cut by 6 bases, the J end by 8 bases, with 13 bases between. Written as DNA, the CDR3 is TGCAGTGCCACTCAAGGGACGGGCTACACCTTC. This encodes CSATQGTGYTF.

Only a few counts were recorded for this clonotype. The gene calls are TRBV15 and TRBJ2-1; D might be TRBD1 or TRBD2, each matching 5 bases. The CDR3 spans 13 residues. Per germline, CDR1 LNHNV and CDR2 YYDKDF (reference sequence). The ends were cut back, 1 base at V and 10 bases at J, with 11 bases in the middle. CDR3 in amino acids: CATSRAGRYEQFF. The CDR3 nucleotides read TGTGCCACCAGCAGAGCGGGGCGGTACGAGCAGTTCTTC.

This clonotype showed up just a few times. The chain links TRBV15 to TRBJ2-3; D unclear. This CDR3 comprises 13 residues. Germline V CDR1 and CDR2: LNHNV, YYDKDF (reference sequence). V was trimmed by 6 bases and J by 4 bases, leaving 11 bases between them. CDR3 sequence reads: CATRTQPADTQYF. The CDR3 DNA sequence: TGTGCCACCAGGACCCAACCAGCAGATACGCAGTATTTT.

This clonotype was counted only a few times. CDR3 protein: CASSFPESSPLHF. The CDR3 region has the DNA TGTGCCAGCAGCTTCCCGGAGTCGTCACCCCTCCACTTT. The J gene is TRBJ1-6, the V gene TRBV5-6; D not resolved. This CDR3 has 13 residues. Germline assignment: CDR1 SGHDT and CDR2 YYEEEE. Trimming removed 2 bases from V and 10 bases from J, with 10 bases in between.

This clonotype occurred a few times. This chain links TRBV29-1 with TRBJ2-3; D remains ambiguous. Germline V gene data show CDR1 as SQVTM and CDR2 as ANQGSEA. Trimming pared 6 bases from V and 2 bases from J, leaving 9 bases between. The CDR3 is made up of 12 amino acids. The CDR3 DNA follows: TGCAGCGTCAGGATCTCCACAGATACGCAGTATTTT. Protein product: CSVRISTDTQYF.

The rearrangement links TRBV29-1 to TRBJ1-5; perhaps TRBD1 as D (6 bases). CDR1 SQVTM and CDR2 ANQGSEA come from the germline V gene. V was clipped by 6 bases and J by 4 bases, with 13 bases between them. The CDR3 loop spans 13 amino acids. The CDR3 nucleotides read TGCAGCGTGGGCAGGGGTGGGAATCAGCCCCAGCATTTT. Translated, it gives CSVGRGGNQPQHF.

This chain connects TRBV6-1 to TRBJ2-3; either TRBD1 or TRBD2 may supply D (5 bases each). V gave up 6 bases and J gave up 2 bases, with 15 bases separating them. This CDR3 is 15 amino acids long. In germline, CDR1 is MNHNS, CDR2 SASEGT. The CDR3 protein is CASRRKGPHTDTQYF. The CDR3 region has the DNA TGTGCCAGCAGACGAAAGGGACCTCACACAGATACGCAGTATTTT.